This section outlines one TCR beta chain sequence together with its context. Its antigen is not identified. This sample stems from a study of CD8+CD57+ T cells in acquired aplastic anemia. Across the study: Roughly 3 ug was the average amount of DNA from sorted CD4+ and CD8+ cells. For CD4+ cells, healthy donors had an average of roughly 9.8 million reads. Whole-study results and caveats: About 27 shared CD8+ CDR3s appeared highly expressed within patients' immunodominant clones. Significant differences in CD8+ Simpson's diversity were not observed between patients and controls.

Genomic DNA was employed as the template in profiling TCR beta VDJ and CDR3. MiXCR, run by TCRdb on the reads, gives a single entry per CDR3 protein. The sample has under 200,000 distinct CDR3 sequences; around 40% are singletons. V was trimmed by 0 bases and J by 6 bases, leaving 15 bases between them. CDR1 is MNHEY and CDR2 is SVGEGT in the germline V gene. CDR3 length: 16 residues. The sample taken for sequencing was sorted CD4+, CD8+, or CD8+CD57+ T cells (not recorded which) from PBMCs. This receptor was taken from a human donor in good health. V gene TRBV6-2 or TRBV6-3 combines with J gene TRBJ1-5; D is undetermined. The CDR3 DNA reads TGTGCCAGCAGTTACTCGACGGGGTCCGGGAGTCAGCCCCAGCATTTT. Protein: CASSYSTGSGSQPQHF.